This is a list of T cell receptor beta chains from one sample in a study of cytomegalovirus exposure and HLA in healthy donors. Using immunoSEQ multiplex PCR, the repertoire was profiled, and TCRdb retains in-frame clones only, with some absent. The table shows about 200,000 clones, with about three quarters occurring only once. Source material: PBMCs. The receptor source for this set is a man in his forties in good health and CMV-seronegative. CDR3s include the opening cysteine and the closing phenylalanine or tryptophan. A D gene is named only where the DNA matches it firmly. Size values are once, few and many counts, or a class for expanded clones, and some rows have none.

clone size: NA; V gene: TRBV27; D gene: NA; J gene: TRBJ2-7; CDR3 DNA: TGTGCCAGCAGTACTACTCCCCTCGGTACGGGGGAGACCTACGAGCAGTACTTC; CDR3 protein: CASSTTPLGTGETYEQYF
clone size: NA; V gene: TRBV7-9; D gene: NA; J gene: TRBJ1-1; CDR3 DNA: TGTGCCAGCAGCAAGATAACGGGGGGCACTGAAGCTTTCTTT; CDR3 protein: CASSKITGGTEAFF
clone size: NA; V gene: TRBV7-2; D gene: TRBD2; J gene: TRBJ2-2; CDR3 DNA: TGTGCCAGCAGCCTTAATTTACTAGCGGGTAACACCGGGGAGCTGTTTTTT; CDR3 protein: CASSLNLLAGNTGELFF
clone size: NA; V gene: TRBV6-5; D gene: TRBD1; J gene: TRBJ1-2; CDR3 DNA: TGTGCCAGCAGAGCGGACAGGGCCAACTATGGCTACACCTTC; CDR3 protein: CASRADRANYGYTF
clone size: NA; V gene: TRBV25-1; D gene: NA; J gene: TRBJ2-7; CDR3 DNA: TGTGCCAGCAGCAGGGGTCGAAGCGAGCAGTACTTC; CDR3 protein: CASSRGRSEQYF
clone size: NA; V gene: TRBV2; D gene: TRBD2; J gene: TRBJ2-7; CDR3 DNA: TGTGCCAGCAGTGATGGACTAGCGGGGAACGCCTACGAGCAGTACTTC; CDR3 protein: CASSDGLAGNAYEQYF
clone size: NA; V gene: TRBV19; D gene: NA; J gene: TRBJ1-4; CDR3 DNA: TGTGCCAGCCGGAGGGTGGGGACAACTAATGAAAAACTGTTTTTT; CDR3 protein: CASRRVGTTNEKLFF
clone size: NA; V gene: TRBV5-6; D gene: TRBD1; J gene: TRBJ2-5; CDR3 DNA: TGTGCCAGCAGCTGGACAGGGTCTAATCAAGAGACCCAGTACTTC; CDR3 protein: CASSWTGSNQETQYF
clone size: NA; V gene: TRBV19; D gene: TRBD1; J gene: TRBJ1-1; CDR3 DNA: TGTGCCAGTAGTGAGACAGGGGGCGGCACTGAAGCTTTCTTT; CDR3 protein: CASSETGGGTEAFF
clone size: once; V gene: TRBV4-1; D gene: TRBD2; J gene: TRBJ2-1; CDR3 DNA: TGCGCCAGCAGCCAAGATCGGGGCGGGGGGCGCTCCTACAATGAGCAGTTCTTC; CDR3 protein: CASSQDRGGGRSYNEQFF
clone size: once; V gene: TRBV5-6; D gene: TRBD2; J gene: TRBJ2-7; CDR3 DNA: TGTGCCAGCAGCTTGGGGGGCGGGAGCGGTAACGAGCAGTACTTC; CDR3 protein: CASSLGGGSGNEQYF
clone size: NA; V gene: TRBV30; D gene: TRBD2; J gene: TRBJ2-6; CDR3 DNA: TGTGCCTGGACAGTGTGGGGGGGGTCTCTGGCCAACGTCCTGACTTTC; CDR3 protein: CAWTVWGGSLANVLTF
clone size: NA; V gene: TRBV5-1; D gene: TRBD1; J gene: TRBJ2-2; CDR3 DNA: TGCGCCAGCAGCTTCCGGGACAGGGACGGCGGGGAGCTGTTTTTT; CDR3 protein: CASSFRDRDGGELFF
clone size: NA; V gene: TRBV7-2; D gene: TRBD2; J gene: TRBJ2-1; CDR3 DNA: TGTGCCAGCAGCTTAGAGATTAGCGGGGGGGCCGGTGAGCAGTTCTTC; CDR3 protein: CASSLEISGGAGEQFF
clone size: NA; V gene: TRBV5-1; D gene: TRBD2; J gene: TRBJ2-3; CDR3 DNA: TGCGCCAGCAGCTCTGGGGTAGCGGGGGGCACAGATACGCAGTATTTT; CDR3 protein: CASSSGVAGGTDTQYF
clone size: NA; V gene: TRBV7-9; D gene: NA; J gene: TRBJ1-6; CDR3 DNA: TGTGCCAGCAGCTTAGCTGCAAGGGGGATTTCACCCCTCCACTTT; CDR3 protein: CASSLAARGISPLHF
clone size: NA; V gene: TRBV4-2; D gene: NA; J gene: TRBJ1-1; CDR3 DNA: TGTGCCAGCAGCCAAGATCAGGGTAACACTGAAGCTTTCTTT; CDR3 protein: CASSQDQGNTEAFF
clone size: NA; V gene: TRBV28; D gene: NA; J gene: TRBJ1-2; CDR3 DNA: TGTGCCAGCACCCAGGGAGGCGCGGACTATGGCTACACCTTC; CDR3 protein: CASTQGGADYGYTF
clone size: once; V gene: TRBV18; D gene: NA; J gene: TRBJ1-1; CDR3 DNA: TGTGCCAGCTCCTACGACAGGAACACTGAAGCTTTCTTT; CDR3 protein: CASSYDRNTEAFF
clone size: once; V gene: TRBV2; D gene: NA; J gene: TRBJ2-1; CDR3 DNA: TGTGCCAGCAGTGTAGAGGACGGGGGTCCGATGAGCTCCTACAATGAGCAGTTCTTC; CDR3 protein: CASSVEDGGPMSSYNEQFF
clone size: NA; V gene: TRBV11-2; D gene: NA; J gene: TRBJ2-7; CDR3 DNA: TGTGCCAGCAGCCTCGGGGTCCGCTCCTACGAGCAGTACTTC; CDR3 protein: CASSLGVRSYEQYF
clone size: NA; V gene: TRBV7-8; D gene: TRBD2; J gene: TRBJ2-7; CDR3 DNA: TGTGCCAGCAGCTTAGTTGGGGTAGCGGGAGTAAACGAGCAGTACTTC; CDR3 protein: CASSLVGVAGVNEQYF